These 3 T cell receptor beta chains originate from one sample sequenced in a study of blood T cell repertoires in COVID-19. Clones were sequenced by immunoSEQ multiplex PCR, and TCRdb holds only the in-frame ones, with some missing. The table lists about 340,000 clones, 65% to 90% of them singletons. Input material: peripheral blood. Receptor source: a woman aged 55-75 years with COVID-19, enrolled during active disease.

This clone was observed a few times. The chain is built from TRBV5-1 and TRBJ2-5; 8 bases are shared with TRBD2. The germline CDR1 and CDR2 sequences are SGHRS and YFSETQ. CDR3 size: 15 residues. Trimming took 2 bases from V and 0 from J; bases not matched to a gene: 3. CDR3 DNA sequence: TGCGCCAGCAGCTTAAATAGCGGGGACCAAGAGACCCAGTACTTC. This codes for CASSLNSGDQETQYF.

The rearrangement links TRBV18 to TRBJ2-1; 9 nucleotides agree with TRBD2. Trimming removed 1 base from V and 0 bases from J; junction bases left unmatched: 4. The CDR3 runs to 17 residues. The V gene's germline CDR1 is KGHSH and CDR2 LQKENI. CDR3 sequence: CASSPLSSGGSYNEQFF. The CDR3 coding sequence is TGTGCCAGCTCACCACTGAGTAGCGGGGGCTCCTACAATGAGCAGTTCTTC. Together with reference TRBV18 and TRBJ2-1, the CDR3 gives the full variable domain: NAGVMQNPRHLVRRRGQEARLRCSPMKGHSHVYWYRQLPEEGLKFMVYLQKENIIDESGMPKERFSAEFPKEGPSILRIQQVVRGDSAAYFCASSPLSSGGSYNEQFFGPGTRLTVL.

V is TRBV19 and J is TRBJ1-2; TRBD1 matches 8 bases. With 6 bases clipped from V and 3 bases from J, the junction kept 6 bases outside the gene matches. This CDR3 spans 14 amino acids. Germline-derived CDR1 and CDR2 are LNHDA and SQIVND (reference sequence). This chain's CDR3 is CASRSTGDHYGYTF. The CDR3 region has the DNA TGTGCCAGTAGGTCGACAGGGGATCACTATGGCTACACCTTC.